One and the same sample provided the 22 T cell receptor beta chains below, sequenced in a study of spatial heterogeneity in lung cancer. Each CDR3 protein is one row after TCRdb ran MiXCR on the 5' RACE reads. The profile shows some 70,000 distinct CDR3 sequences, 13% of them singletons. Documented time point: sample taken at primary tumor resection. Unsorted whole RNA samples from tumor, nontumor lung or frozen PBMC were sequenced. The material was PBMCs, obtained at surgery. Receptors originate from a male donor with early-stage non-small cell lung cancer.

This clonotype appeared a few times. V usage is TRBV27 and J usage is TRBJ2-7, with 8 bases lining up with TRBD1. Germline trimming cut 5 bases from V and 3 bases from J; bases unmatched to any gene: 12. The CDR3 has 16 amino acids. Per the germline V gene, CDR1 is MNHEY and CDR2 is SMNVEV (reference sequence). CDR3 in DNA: TGTGCCAGCAGTCCCGGGACAGGACCGAGGGTCTACGAGCAGTACTTC. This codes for CASSPGTGPRVYEQYF.

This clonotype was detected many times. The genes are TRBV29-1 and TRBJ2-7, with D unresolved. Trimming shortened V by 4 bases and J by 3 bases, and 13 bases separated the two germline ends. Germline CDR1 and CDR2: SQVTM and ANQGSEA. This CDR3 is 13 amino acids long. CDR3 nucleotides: TGCAGCGTTGCTGTGACTTCCCTCTACGAGCAGTACTTC. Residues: CSVAVTSLYEQYF.

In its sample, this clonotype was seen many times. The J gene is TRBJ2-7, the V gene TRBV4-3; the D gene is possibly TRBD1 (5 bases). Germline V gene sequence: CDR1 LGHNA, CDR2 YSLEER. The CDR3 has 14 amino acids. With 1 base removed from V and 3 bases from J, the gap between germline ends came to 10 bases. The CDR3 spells CASSQGWGGYEQYF. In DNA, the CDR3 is TGCGCCAGCAGCCAAGGTTGGGGCGGCTACGAGCAGTACTTC.

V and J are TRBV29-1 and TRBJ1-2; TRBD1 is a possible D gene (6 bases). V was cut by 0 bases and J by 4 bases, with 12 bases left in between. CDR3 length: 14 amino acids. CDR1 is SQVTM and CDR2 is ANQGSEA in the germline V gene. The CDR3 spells CSVEEWRGTYGYTF. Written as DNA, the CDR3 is TGCAGCGTTGAAGAGTGGAGGGGGACCTATGGCTACACCTTC.

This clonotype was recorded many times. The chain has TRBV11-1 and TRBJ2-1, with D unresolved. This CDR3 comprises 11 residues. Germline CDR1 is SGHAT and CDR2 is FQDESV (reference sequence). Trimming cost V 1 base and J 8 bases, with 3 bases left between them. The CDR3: CASSLGHEQFF. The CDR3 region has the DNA TGTGCCAGCAGCTTAGGACATGAGCAGTTCTTC.

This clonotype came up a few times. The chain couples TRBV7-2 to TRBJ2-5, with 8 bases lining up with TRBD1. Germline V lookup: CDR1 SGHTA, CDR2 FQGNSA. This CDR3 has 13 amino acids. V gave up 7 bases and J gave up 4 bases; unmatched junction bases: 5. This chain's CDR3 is CASKPGGLETQYF. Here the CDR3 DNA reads TGTGCCAGCAAACCAGGGGGCTTAGAGACCCAGTACTTC.

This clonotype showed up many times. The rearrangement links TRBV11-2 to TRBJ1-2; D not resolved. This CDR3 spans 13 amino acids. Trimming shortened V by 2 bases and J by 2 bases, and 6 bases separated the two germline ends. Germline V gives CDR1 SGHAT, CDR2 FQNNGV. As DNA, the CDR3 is TGTGCCAGCAGCTTAATCAGGAACTATGGCTACACCTTC. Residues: CASSLIRNYGYTF.

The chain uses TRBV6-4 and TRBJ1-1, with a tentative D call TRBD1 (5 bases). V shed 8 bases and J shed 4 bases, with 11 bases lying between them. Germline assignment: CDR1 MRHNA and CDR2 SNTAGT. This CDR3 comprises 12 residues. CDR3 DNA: TGTGCCAGCCAAGGGACGGGCACTGAAGCTTTCTTT. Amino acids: CASQGTGTEAFF.

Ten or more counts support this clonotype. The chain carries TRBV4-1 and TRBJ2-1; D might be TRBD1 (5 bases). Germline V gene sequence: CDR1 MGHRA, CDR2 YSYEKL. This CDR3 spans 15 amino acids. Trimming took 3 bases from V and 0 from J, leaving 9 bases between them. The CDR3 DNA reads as TGCGCCAGCAGCCAGGACACCAGCTCCTACAATGAGCAGTTCTTC. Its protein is CASSQDTSSYNEQFF.

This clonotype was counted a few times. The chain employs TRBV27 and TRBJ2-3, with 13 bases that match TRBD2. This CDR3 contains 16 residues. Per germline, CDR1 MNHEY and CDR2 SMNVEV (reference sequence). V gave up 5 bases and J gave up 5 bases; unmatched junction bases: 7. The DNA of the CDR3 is TGTGCCAGCAGTCCGCAGGGACTAGCGGGAAGAGATACGCAGTATTTT. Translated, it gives CASSPQGLAGRDTQYF.

CDR3 sequence reads: CASSGPYEQYF. The CDR3 DNA follows: TGTGCCAGCAGTGGTCCCTACGAGCAGTACTTC. The V and J genes are TRBV6-5 and TRBJ2-7; the D is unclear. The germline gives CDR1 MNHEY, CDR2 SVGAGI. The CDR3 length is 11 residues. Trimming cost V 5 bases and J 2 bases, with 4 bases left between them.

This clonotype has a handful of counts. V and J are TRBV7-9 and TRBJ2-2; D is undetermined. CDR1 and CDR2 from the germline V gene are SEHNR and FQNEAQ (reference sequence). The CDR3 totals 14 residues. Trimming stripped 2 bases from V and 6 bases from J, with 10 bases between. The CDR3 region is CASSLSSVAGELFF. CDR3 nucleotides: TGTGCCAGCAGCTTATCTTCCGTCGCCGGGGAGCTGTTTTTT.

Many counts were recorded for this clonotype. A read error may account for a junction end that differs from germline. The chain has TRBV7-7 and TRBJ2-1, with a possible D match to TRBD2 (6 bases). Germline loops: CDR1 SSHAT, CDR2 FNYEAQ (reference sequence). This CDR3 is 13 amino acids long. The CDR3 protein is CASSLAVHNEQFF. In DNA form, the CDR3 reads TGTGCTAGCAGCTTAGCGGTCCACAATGAGCAGTTCTTC.

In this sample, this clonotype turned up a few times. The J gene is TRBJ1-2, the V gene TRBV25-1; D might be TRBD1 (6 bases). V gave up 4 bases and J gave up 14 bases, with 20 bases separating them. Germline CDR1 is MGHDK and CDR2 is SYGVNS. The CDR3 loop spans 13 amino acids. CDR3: CASSASGAQGKTF. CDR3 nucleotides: TGTGCCAGCAGTGCGTCTGGGGCACAGGGTAAGACCTTC.

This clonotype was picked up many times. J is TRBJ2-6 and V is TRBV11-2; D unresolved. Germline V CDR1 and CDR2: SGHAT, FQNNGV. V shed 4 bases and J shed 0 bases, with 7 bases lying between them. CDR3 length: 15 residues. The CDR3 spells CASSSTGSGANVLTF. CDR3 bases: TGTGCCAGCAGCTCGACGGGCTCTGGGGCCAACGTCCTGACTTTC.

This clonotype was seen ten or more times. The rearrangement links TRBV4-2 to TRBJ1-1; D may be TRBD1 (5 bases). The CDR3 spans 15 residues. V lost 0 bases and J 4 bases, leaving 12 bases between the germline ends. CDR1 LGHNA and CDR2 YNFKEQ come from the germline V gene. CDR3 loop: CASSQDAGLGTEAFF. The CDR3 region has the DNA TGTGCCAGCAGCCAAGATGCAGGGCTGGGCACTGAAGCTTTCTTT.

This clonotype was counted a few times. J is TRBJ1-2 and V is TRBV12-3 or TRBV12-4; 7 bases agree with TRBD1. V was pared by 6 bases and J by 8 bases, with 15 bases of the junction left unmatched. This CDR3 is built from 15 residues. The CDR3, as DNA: TGTGCCAGCAGGGCCACATTATCCACAGGGGAGGGCTACACCTTC. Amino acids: CASRATLSTGEGYTF.

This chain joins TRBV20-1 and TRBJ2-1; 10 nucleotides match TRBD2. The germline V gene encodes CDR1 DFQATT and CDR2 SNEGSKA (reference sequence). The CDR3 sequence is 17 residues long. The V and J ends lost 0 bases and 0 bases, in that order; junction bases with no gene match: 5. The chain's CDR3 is CSARDPSGSSSYNEQFF. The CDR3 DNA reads TGCAGTGCTAGAGATCCTAGCGGGAGCAGCTCCTACAATGAGCAGTTCTTC.

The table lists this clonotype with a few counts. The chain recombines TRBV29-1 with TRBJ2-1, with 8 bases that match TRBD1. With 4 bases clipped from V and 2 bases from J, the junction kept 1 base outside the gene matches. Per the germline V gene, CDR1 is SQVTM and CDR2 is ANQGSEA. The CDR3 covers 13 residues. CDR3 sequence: CSVGQGPYNEQFF. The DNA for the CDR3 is TGCAGCGTTGGACAGGGGCCCTACAATGAGCAGTTCTTC.

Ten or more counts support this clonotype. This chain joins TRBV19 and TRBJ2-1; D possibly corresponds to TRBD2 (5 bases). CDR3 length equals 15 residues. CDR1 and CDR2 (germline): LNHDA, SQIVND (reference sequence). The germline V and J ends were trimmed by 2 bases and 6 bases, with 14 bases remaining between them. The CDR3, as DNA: TGTGCCAGTAGTATATCTAGCATCAGCTCCAATGAGCAGTTCTTC. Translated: CASSISSISSNEQFF.

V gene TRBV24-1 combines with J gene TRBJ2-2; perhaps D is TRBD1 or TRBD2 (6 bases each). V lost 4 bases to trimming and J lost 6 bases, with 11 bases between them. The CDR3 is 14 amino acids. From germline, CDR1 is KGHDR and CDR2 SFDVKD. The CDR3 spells CATSDRGQSGELFF. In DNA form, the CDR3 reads TGTGCCACCAGTGACCGGGGGCAATCCGGGGAGCTGTTTTTT.

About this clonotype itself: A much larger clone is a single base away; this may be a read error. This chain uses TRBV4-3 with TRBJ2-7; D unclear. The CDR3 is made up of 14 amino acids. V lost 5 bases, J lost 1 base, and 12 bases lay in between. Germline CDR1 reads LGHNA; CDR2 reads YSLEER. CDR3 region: CASSRVTPSYEQYF. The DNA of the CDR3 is TGCGCCAGCAGCAGAGTCACTCCTTCCTACGAGCAGTACTTC.